What follows is one TCR beta chain and its context. The table lists this clone with a count of one. This receptor's antigen is unknown. No much larger clone is present one base from it, and per-base qualities are unavailable. In total, roughly 710 healthy bone marrow donors made up the cohort. Cohort members were all nominally healthy when sampled, although unrecorded immune exposures were likely present. The donor was CMV seronegative and belonged to the group of 350 to 400 seronegative cohort members. A peripheral blood sample was collected from each donor, and TCR beta sequencing was performed on peripheral blood mononuclear cells. The Qiagen DNeasy Blood Extraction Kit was used to extract genomic DNA from the blood cell samples. Receptors were amplified or captured by the immunoSEQ multiplex PCR assay. For the multiplex PCR, a mixture combining 60 forward primers for TCR Vbeta segments and 13 reverse primers for TCR Jbeta segments was used. A multiplex PCR assay on genomic DNA amplified the CDR3 region of rearranged TCR beta genes. The amplified TCR beta libraries were sequenced on the Illumina HiSeq System as 87-base-pair reads. The paper's data handling went like this. A later analysis tallied around 80 million unique TCR beta chains across the approximately 670 repertoires, and around 12 million of those chains were shared by two or more donors. A nearest-neighbor algorithm error-corrected the raw reads and collapsed the reads into unique sequences, merging closely related sequences to remove PCR and sequencing errors. Alignment of CDR3 sequences to IMGT reference sequences was used to assign V, D and J gene segments. For a sequence to be retained, at least a six-nucleotide match to both a V gene segment and a J gene segment was required. Rearrangements were classified as productive when the CDR3 lacked stop codons and remained in frame with V and J, and all other rearrangements were classified as non-productive. Following IMGT convention, CDR3 was defined as the stretch from the second conserved V-encoded cysteine to the conserved J-encoded phenylalanine. The earlier analysis of about 570 of the donors excluded any sequence lacking an unambiguous match to a single V gene segment. In an earlier analysis of around 590 of the donors, a V segment was called functional when productive rearrangements were above 56.7%, and segregating when the standard deviation between donors exceeded 5%. A statistical classification framework was built for diagnosing cytomegalovirus status from the catalog of TCR beta chain sequences. In a later analysis, TCR nucleotide sequences were compared against IMGT/GENE-DB human TR gene sequences so that V and J genes could be assigned. In a later analysis, CDR3 sequences and most-parsimonious VDJ recombination scenarios were assigned using the TCRdist pipeline. In a later analysis, every TCR beta chain was defined by the combination of its CDR3 amino acid sequence and its V-gene family, and reads without a unique V-gene family were dropped. As a way to deal with suspected cross-contamination and a sequencing artifact, a later analysis dropped approximately 590 nucleotide sequences that were highly shared and had low generation probability. For each public chain, a later analysis derived a clonal expansion index from normalized ranks of inferred template counts within each repertoire. In a later analysis, generation probabilities were computed with a VDJ recombination model fitted to out-of-frame rearrangements, and the resulting probabilities were checked against IGoR. Hypergeometric tests were used in a later analysis to score TCR-TCR, TCR-HLA and TCR-CMV co-occurrence, with a repertoire-size bias correction applied to the TCR pairs. False discovery rates were estimated in a later analysis by permuting HLA or CMV assignments 20 times. In a later analysis, co-occurring TCRs were grouped with DBSCAN, and TCRdist sequence similarity was added when clustering was performed within HLA-allele-positive subsets. Co-occurrence clustering excluded repertoires with fewer than 30,000 or more than 120,000 public chains, plus five with anomalous nucleotide sharing. Here the immuneACCESS table is served through TCRdb, limited to in-frame sequences with V and J called. Missing clones are a known gap in these copies; in checked studies unresolved V genes cover under half, and the rest lacks a known reason. For V, J and clone size, that table is used; D and trimming come from the DNA. This sample has about 130,000 clones in its table, and 81% of those were observed once. Jointly, the top ten make up around 0.67% of the sample.

This entry is derived from a study of cytomegalovirus exposure and HLA in healthy donors (dated by TCRdb to the late 2010s). As for the study more broadly: In an earlier analysis of approximately 500 of the donors, about 260 Gb of sequence data and just under 120 million unique TCR beta sequences from 180 million or so T cells were reported. Every discovery cohort repertoire had been produced on one sequencing platform. In an earlier analysis of a few hundred of the donors, high-throughput TCR beta sequencing was used to judge whether each TCR beta V gene segment behaved as functional or pseudogenic. Roughly 5 DR-DQ haplotypes were treated as single units for association and clustering because of strong linkage in the cohort. Among the approximately 430 genotyped donors, more than 70% belonged to the genetic ancestry cluster associated with self-reported Caucasian donors. Besides the first cohort of about 730 subjects, a separate validation cohort made up of 95 to 150 different subjects was used. Typing coverage differed by locus: A, B, C, DRB1 and DQB1 were typed in roughly 620-630 donors, DQA1 in 500 to 550, DPA1 in 600 to 610, and DPB1 in 400 to 480. Rather than drawing on any new phenotypic data, the later analysis identified candidate immune exposures from TCR beta sequences and the way those sequences occurred across donors. Among 300 to 500 genotyped donors of the cohort, an average of about 240,000 unique TCR beta nucleotide sequences was sequenced per donor, of which about 20% were non-productive. A later genetic analysis took genome-wide SNP genotypes for about three fifths of the 666 donors and used that subset as a discovery cohort. High-throughput TCR immunosequencing, statistical association of individual TCRs with disease status, and machine learning were combined to predict cytomegalovirus infection status. The study was designed to test whether signatures of past pathogen exposure could be identified by cataloging public T cell receptors. Donor age, sex, ethnicity and CMV serostatus were compiled alongside the repertoire data. HLA typing covered class I and class II loci at four-digit resolution. Using immunosequencing, the study profiled T cell repertoires from 500 to 800 subjects and related those repertoires to cytomegalovirus serostatus. Roughly 300 gigabases of sequencing data and roughly 81 million unique TCR sequences made up an early release that covered 500 to 700 HLA-typed donors. A later analysis re-examined previously published TCR beta repertoires from over 500 donors and added high-resolution HLA genotyping to investigate patterns of TCR occurrence. Paper-wide results and their limitations: In a later analysis, more than 15,000 TCR beta sequences were associated with specific HLA alleles at a false discovery rate of 0.05. Some IMGT-functional V segments, including TRBV6-2 and TRBV6-3, could not be distinguished by the 87-base-pair reads and were therefore excluded. When HLA alleles, especially DR and DQ, strongly co-occurred, attributing TCR associations to individual alleles was difficult. In the study, around 150 TCR beta chains were listed as associated with cytomegalovirus. The sequencing pipeline was judged likely to have produced a cluster of highly shared sequence variants as a technical artifact. A further reported finding was that TCR beta sequences accurately predicted the HLA-A and HLA-B alleles for most subjects in the first cohort. Roughly uniform sequencing depth across donors was assumed in presence/absence analyses, although this assumption may not hold. Most CMV-associated TCR beta chains appeared to be HLA-restricted in a later analysis, and the HLA associations seemed to be driven largely by CMV exposure. A few of the identified cytomegalovirus-associated TCR beta chains were confirmed in vitro to be specific for cytomegalovirus antigens. The classifier was reported to diagnose cytomegalovirus status with high specificity and sensitivity in both the original and validation cohorts. Compared with the approximately 720-donor mean, donors in an Asian-associated ancestry cluster had fewer N-insertions in productive TCRs, according to a later genetic analysis. Because HLA typing was unavailable for some donors at each locus, only the typed subset was used in association tests. Linkage disequilibrium might explain the correlated functional status among segregating V segments, but an unknown experimental factor could not be excluded. Because counts were too low, roughly 17 rarely observed V segments, including chromosome 9 orphons, were left out of the earlier analysis of some 640 of the donors. CMV serostatus was the only immune exposure information available for the cohort. It was suggested by the authors that the approach could potentially be generalized to other disease states and immunological phenotypes. In a later analysis, several top co-occurrence clusters were reported to appear linked to parvovirus B19, influenza, CMV and Epstein-Barr virus. A later analysis found that HLA-associated TCR beta chains were more clonally expanded and had lower generation probabilities than equally common non-associated chains. In an earlier analysis of several hundred of the donors, most TCR beta V segments were observed in productive rearrangements about 87% or about 30% of the time, broadly matching IMGT annotations. A later analysis found that TCR association rates varied across HLA loci, with DRB1 alleles showing the most associated TCRs and HLA-C alleles the fewest. Most TCR sequences were observed very rarely across donors, whereas some public TCRs were present in many individuals. A later genetic analysis associated a missense DCLRE1C variant with V-gene and J-gene trimming of TCR beta chains, and an independent cohort replicated the association. Only TCR beta chains were sequenced in this cohort, and the absence of alpha or paired-chain data limited detectable features.

The CDR3 sequence holds 16 residues, the cysteine and phenylalanine included. The read is trimmed to its CDR3 DNA, 48 bases read in frame from base 1. V lost 5 bases and J lost 0 bases, and the count of bases not matched to a germline gene is 11. CDR1 GTSNPN and CDR2 SVGIG were looked up in the germline V gene (reference sequence). The TCR comes from a man younger than 35 in good health and CMV-seronegative. Sequencing used PBMCs. The chain joins TRBV30 to TRBJ1-1; TRBD1 agrees with 8 junctional bases. The CDR3: CAWGTDRGALNTEAFF. The nucleotides are TGTGCCTGGGGCACCGACAGGGGAGCCCTGAACACTGAAGCTTTCTTT.